The 19 T cell receptor beta chains given below trace back to one sample, sequenced in a study of cytomegalovirus exposure and HLA in healthy donors. PCR amplification relied on 60 Vbeta primers (plus 13 Jbeta primers). The assay was immunoSEQ multiplex PCR, and TCRdb's table has in-frame clones only and misses some. Altogether about 130,000 clones are present, around 77% being singletons, with the ten largest covering 0.95% to 1.5%. Material: PBMCs. The receptors shown here come from a man between 50 and 59 years old in good health and CMV-seronegative.

This sequence joins TRBV9 and TRBJ2-2, with D tentatively TRBD2 (5 bases). The V end was cut by 0 bases, the J end by 6 bases, with 9 bases between. This CDR3 region has 14 residues. Germline values: CDR1 SGDLS, CDR2 YYNGEE. CDR3 loop: CASSVAGSAGELFF. The CDR3 DNA reads TGTGCCAGCAGCGTAGCGGGATCGGCCGGGGAGCTGTTTTTT.

The chain combines TRBV27 with TRBJ1-1; 9 positions match TRBD1. Germline CDR1 is MNHEY and CDR2 is SMNVEV (reference sequence). The ends lost 1 base at V and 7 bases at J; junction bases unmatched: 10. There are 16 residues in the CDR3. The CDR3 DNA sequence: TGTGCCAGCAGTTTATACCCTTTCACAGGGGGCAATGAAGCTTTCTTT. Protein product: CASSLYPFTGGNEAFF.

The chain joins TRBV4-3 to TRBJ2-5; 7 bases map to TRBD2. V was clipped by 3 bases and J by 4 bases; unmatched bases: 8. Germline V gives CDR1 LGHNA, CDR2 YSLEER. The CDR3 is 15 amino acids. CDR3 amino acids: CASSQGGRVGETQYF. The CDR3 DNA is TGCGCCAGCAGCCAGGGCGGGAGAGTAGGAGAGACCCAGTACTTC.

The CDR3 nucleotides read TGTGCCAGTAGTACCCCGGGACAGAACTATGGCTACACCTTC. Translation gives CASSTPGQNYGYTF. The chain links TRBV19 to TRBJ1-2; 7 nucleotides line up with TRBD1. J gave up 2 bases and V 4 bases, and 4 bases lay outside the gene matches. The CDR3 totals 14 residues. Germline V gene lookup returns CDR1 LNHDA and CDR2 SQIVND (reference sequence).

The CDR3 region has the DNA TGTGCCAGCAGTTTAGGCACTAGGGGGCCGGCAGATACGCAGTATTTT. Protein product: CASSLGTRGPADTQYF. The chain recombines TRBV27 with TRBJ2-3, with TRBD1 matching 7 bases. In germline, CDR1 is MNHEY, CDR2 SMNVEV (reference sequence). The CDR3 covers 16 residues. The V and J ends lost 2 bases and 4 bases, in that order; junction bases with no gene match: 9.

The chain uses TRBV7-8 and TRBJ2-7; 10 bases fit TRBD2. CDR3 length: 14 residues. Germline V gene data show CDR1 as SGHVS and CDR2 as FQNEAQ. The V and J ends lost 6 bases and 7 bases, in that order; junction bases with no gene match: 9. The DNA of the CDR3 is TGTGCCAGCAGTCGGAGCGGGAGGGCCAAAGAGCAGTACTTC. Its translation is CASSRSGRAKEQYF.

On this clone: The same CDR3 arises from other DNA sequences in this sample as well. The genes are TRBV18 and TRBJ1-6, with D possibly matching TRBD1 (6 bases). V shed 1 base and J shed 8 bases, with 9 bases lying between them. CDR3 size: 14 residues. Per the germline V gene, CDR1 is KGHSH and CDR2 is LQKENI. The CDR3 region is CASSPQDRDSPLHF. CDR3 nucleotides: TGTGCCAGCTCACCACAGGACAGAGATTCACCCCTCCACTTT.

The CDR3 DNA reads TGTGCCAGCAGTTTATCGAGACAGGGGAACACTGAAGCTTTCTTT. Its protein is CASSLSRQGNTEAFF. The chain is built from TRBV27 and TRBJ1-1, with 7 bases that match TRBD1. Germline V gene data show CDR1 as MNHEY and CDR2 as SMNVEV (reference sequence). The V gene end was trimmed by 0 bases and the J gene end by 1 base; junction bases not matched to a gene: 2. CDR3 length: 15 amino acids.

The chain links TRBV7-9 to TRBJ1-2; perhaps TRBD1 as D (6 bases). The CDR3 consists of 14 residues. The V gene's germline CDR1 is SEHNR and CDR2 FQNEAQ (reference sequence). The germline V and J ends were trimmed by 5 bases and 6 bases, with 16 bases remaining between them. The CDR3 sequence is CASSLVWAGDGYTF. The CDR3 DNA sequence: TGTGCCAGCAGCCTCGTTTGGGCAGGGGATGGCTACACCTTC.

The chain uses TRBV13 and TRBJ2-2; D is perhaps TRBD2 (5 bases). The CDR3 is made up of 16 amino acids. The V and J ends lost 7 bases and 1 base respectively, with 16 bases between them. Germline V gene lookup returns CDR1 PRHDT and CDR2 FYEKMQ (reference sequence). CDR3: CASMMISGRNTGELFF. The CDR3 nucleotides read TGTGCCAGCATGATGATAAGCGGAAGGAACACCGGGGAGCTGTTTTTT.

J is TRBJ2-3 and V is TRBV6-1, with TRBD2 as a possible D gene (5 bases). Trimming took 6 bases from V and 1 from J, leaving 8 bases between them. The CDR3 consists of 13 residues. CDR1 is MNHNS, CDR2 SASEGT, per germline. CDR3 sequence: CASRDSGTDTQYF. As DNA, the CDR3 is TGTGCCAGCAGGGACTCAGGCACAGATACGCAGTATTTT.

J is TRBJ1-2 and V is TRBV28, with D possibly matching TRBD1 (5 bases). V gave up 6 bases and J gave up 8 bases, with 13 bases separating them. Germline V gene lookup returns CDR1 MDHEN and CDR2 SYDVKM. The length of the CDR3 is 12 residues. The CDR3 coding sequence is TGTGCCAGCAGGGGCGGGGGAAACGGCTACACCTTC. Translated, it gives CASRGGGNGYTF.

V and J are TRBV5-4 and TRBJ2-5; D is perhaps TRBD2 (6 bases). Trimming removed 2 bases from V and 2 bases from J, with 16 bases in between. The germline gives CDR1 SGHNT, CDR2 YYREEE (reference sequence). The CDR3 contains 16 residues. CDR3 in amino acids: CASSFRISGRQETQYF. CDR3 bases: TGTGCCAGCAGCTTCCGGATTAGCGGAAGACAAGAGACCCAGTACTTC.

This rearrangement joins TRBV28 to TRBJ2-5; 10 nucleotides align to TRBD1. Germline V gives CDR1 MDHEN, CDR2 SYDVKM. The V gene end was trimmed by 8 bases and the J gene end by 5 bases; junction bases not matched to a gene: 8. The CDR3 consists of 14 residues. CDR3 region: CASATGGAGETQYF. The CDR3 bases are TGTGCCAGCGCGACAGGGGGCGCGGGGGAGACCCAGTACTTC.

This clone appeared a single time. Germline is not matched at one junction end, which may reflect a read error. The chain combines TRBV7-7 with TRBJ2-1; D gene unclear. This CDR3 has 13 residues. Germline-derived CDR1 and CDR2 are SSHAT and FNYEAQ (reference sequence). The CDR3 spells CASSETEYNEQFF. The DNA for the CDR3 is TGTGCTAGCAGCGAGACTGAATACAATGAGCAGTTCTTC.

This clone was observed a few times. The chain combines TRBV6-5 with TRBJ1-2, with D unresolved. The CDR3 consists of 12 residues. V was pared by 6 bases and J by 8 bases, with 13 bases between. Germline V gene sequence: CDR1 MNHEY, CDR2 SVGAGI. CDR3 protein: CASRAGLEGYTF. CDR3 coding DNA: TGTGCCAGCAGGGCGGGCCTCGAGGGCTACACCTTC.

The V call is TRBV5-4, the J call TRBJ2-5; the D gene is possibly TRBD2 (5 bases). Germline-derived CDR1 and CDR2 are SGHNT and YYREEE (reference sequence). Deletions cut 10 bases from V and 2 bases from J, with 15 bases between. This CDR3 has 13 residues. The CDR3, as DNA: TGTGCCGCCGGCCAGCGGCTACAAGAGACCCAGTACTTC. Protein sequence: CAAGQRLQETQYF.

The rearrangement joins TRBV15 to TRBJ2-1; TRBD1 matches at 9 bases. Germline CDR1 and CDR2: LNHNV and YYDKDF (reference sequence). This CDR3 region has 16 residues. V dropped 1 base and J dropped 5; count of bases not matched to a gene: 6. The CDR3 DNA is TGTGCCACCAGCAGAGGCAGACAGGGGGAGAACAATGAGCAGTTCTTC. Residues: CATSRGRQGENNEQFF.

The chain recombines TRBV5-6 with TRBJ1-5; TRBD1 might be the D (6 bases). From germline, CDR1 is SGHDT and CDR2 YYEEEE. This CDR3 has 15 amino acids. V gave up 8 bases and J gave up 0 bases, with 15 bases separating them. The CDR3 sequence is CASKAGALSNQPQHF. For the CDR3, the DNA is TGTGCCAGTAAGGCAGGGGCGCTTAGCAATCAGCCCCAGCATTTT.